This T cell receptor beta chain was sequenced during a study of OX40 agonist ivuxolimab in advanced cancers. Study details: Partial responses, seen in three patients, involved one hepatocellular carcinoma and two cutaneous melanomas.

Study-wide results and caveats: In the 0.1 to 3.0 mg/kg range, CD4+ and CD8+ blood T cells had expanded clonally by week 6.

Turning to this clone: Its antigen is undetermined.

There are 14 residues in the CDR3. The V gene end was trimmed by 6 bases and the J gene end by 5 bases; junction bases not matched to a gene: 5. Germline V CDR1 and CDR2: LNHDA, SQIVND (reference sequence). Repertoires were generated with immunoSEQ multiplex PCR, while TCRdb's copy carries only in-frame clones and drops some. The table includes roughly 34,000 clones, about nine tenths detected once. Sequenced here: CD4+ or CD8+ T cells sorted from blood, sampled in a trial of the OX40 agonist ivuxolimab. The chain employs TRBV19 and TRBJ2-3; 10 bases map to TRBD2. The sequence was obtained from an adult with an advanced solid tumor such as melanoma, head and neck, liver or kidney cancer. CDR3 residues: CASRSGRAGDTQYF. The CDR3 DNA is TGTGCCAGTAGAAGCGGGAGGGCGGGAGATACGCAGTATTTT.